This note documents a single TCR beta chain sequence. The entry originates in a study of beta chain features in type 1 diabetes. Every isolated RNA sample was fully reverse transcribed, so sequencing captured expressed TCRB transcripts. Sequenced by immunoSEQ multiplex PCR; TCRdb stores in-frame clones only, minus some. The data contain approximately 44,000 clones, about 51% of them singletons. The CDR3 spans 14 residues. Germline V gene sequence: CDR1 SGDLS, CDR2 YYNGEE. With 6 bases clipped from V and 9 bases from J, the junction kept 8 bases outside the gene matches. The V gene is TRBV9, the J gene TRBJ2-7; 14 bases map to TRBD2. Sequencing used Tregs from blood. The source of this sequence is a woman between 18 and 29 years old in good health. The chain's CDR3 is CASTRLAGGPRQYF. The CDR3 DNA follows: TGTGCCAGCACCCGACTAGCGGGAGGGCCTCGGCAGTACTTC.